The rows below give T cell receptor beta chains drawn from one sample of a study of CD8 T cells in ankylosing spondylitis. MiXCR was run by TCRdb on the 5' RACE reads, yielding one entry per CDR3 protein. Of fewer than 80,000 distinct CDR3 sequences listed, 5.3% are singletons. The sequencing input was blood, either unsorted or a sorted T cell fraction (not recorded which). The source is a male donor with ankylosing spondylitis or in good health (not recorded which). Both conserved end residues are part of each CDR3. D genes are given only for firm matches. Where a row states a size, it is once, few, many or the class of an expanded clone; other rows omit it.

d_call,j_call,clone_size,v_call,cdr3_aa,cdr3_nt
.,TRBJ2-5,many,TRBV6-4,CASGPGQETQYF,TGTGCCAGCGGGCCCGGGCAAGAGACCCAGTACTTC
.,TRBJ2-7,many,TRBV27,CASRPIYYEQYF,TGTGCCTCCAGGCCGATCTATTACGAGCAGTACTTC
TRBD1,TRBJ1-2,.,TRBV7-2,CASSLPTGYGYTF,TGTGCCAGCAGCCTCCCGACAGGGTATGGCTACACCTTC
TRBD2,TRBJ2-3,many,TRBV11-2,CASSPRPGLAGSDTQYF,TGTGCCAGCAGCCCCCGGCCCGGACTAGCGGGGTCGGATACGCAGTATTTT
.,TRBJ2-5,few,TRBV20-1,CSARDLLGGQETQYF,TGCAGTGCTAGAGACCTACTAGGGGGCCAAGAGACCCAGTACTTC
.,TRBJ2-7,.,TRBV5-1,CASSPTSSYEQCF,TGCGCCAGCAGCCCAACTAGCTCCTACGAGCAGTGCTTC
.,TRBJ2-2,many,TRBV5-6,CASSFGDSGTGELFF,TGTGCCAGCAGCTTCGGGGATTCGGGAACCGGGGAGCTGTTTTTT
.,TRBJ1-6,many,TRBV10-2,CASSPTNSPLHF,TGCGCCAGCAGTCCCACTAATTCACCCCTCCACTTT
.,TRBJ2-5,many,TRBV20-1,CSARSSSETQYF,TGCAGTGCTAGATCATCCTCAGAGACCCAGTACTTC
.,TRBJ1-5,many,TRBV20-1,CCARDDAVPLGNQPQHF,TGCTGTGCTAGAGATGACGCAGTCCCTCTTGGCAATCAGCCCCAGCATTTT
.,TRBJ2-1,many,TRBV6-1,CASSELIRTGREYNEQFF,TGTGCCAGCAGTGAACTCATCAGGACAGGGCGGGAGTACAATGAGCAGTTCTTC
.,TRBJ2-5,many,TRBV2,CASSTAWGETQYF,TGTGCCAGCAGTACCGCGTGGGGGGAGACCCAGTACTTC
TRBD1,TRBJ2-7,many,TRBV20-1,CSADRRQGYNEQYF,TGCAGTGCCGATCGCCGACAGGGGTACAACGAGCAGTACTTC
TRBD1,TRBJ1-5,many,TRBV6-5,CASSYGTGDNQPQHF,TGTGCCAGCAGTTACGGGACAGGGGATAATCAGCCCCAGCATTTT
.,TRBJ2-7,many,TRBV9,CASSVEWAPYEQYF,TGTGCCAGCAGCGTAGAGTGGGCCCCCTACGAGCAGTACTTC
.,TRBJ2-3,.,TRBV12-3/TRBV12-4,CASILRPGGDTQYF,TGTGCCAGCATTCTGCGACCCGGAGGGGATACGCAGTATTTT
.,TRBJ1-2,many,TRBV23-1,CASSQSRDLEGYTF,TGCGCCAGCAGTCAATCCCGGGACTTAGAAGGCTACACCTTC
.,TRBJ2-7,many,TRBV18,CASSPREYEQYF,TGTGCCAGCTCACCACGAGAATACGAGCAGTACTTC
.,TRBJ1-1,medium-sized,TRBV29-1,CSVLRELNTEAFF,TGCAGCGTACTAAGGGAATTAAACACTGAAGCTTTCTTT
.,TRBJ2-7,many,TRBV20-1,CCASERPRGTSSYEQYF,TGCTGTGCTAGTGAAAGGCCCAGGGGCACTAGCTCCTACGAGCAGTACTTC
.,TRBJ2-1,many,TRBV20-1,CSARKDEQFF,TGCAGTGCTAGGAAGGATGAGCAGTTCTTC
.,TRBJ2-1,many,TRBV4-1,CASSQDLMDSAKVNEQFF,TGCGCCAGCAGCCAAGATCTTATGGACAGTGCCAAAGTCAATGAGCAGTTCTTC
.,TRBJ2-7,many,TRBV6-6,CASSRSAYEQYF,TGTGCCAGCAGCCGGTCTGCCTACGAGCAGTACTTC
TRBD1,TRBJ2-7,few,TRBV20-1,CSVDRDRGGWEQYF,TGCAGTGTCGACCGGGACAGGGGAGGGTGGGAGCAGTACTTC